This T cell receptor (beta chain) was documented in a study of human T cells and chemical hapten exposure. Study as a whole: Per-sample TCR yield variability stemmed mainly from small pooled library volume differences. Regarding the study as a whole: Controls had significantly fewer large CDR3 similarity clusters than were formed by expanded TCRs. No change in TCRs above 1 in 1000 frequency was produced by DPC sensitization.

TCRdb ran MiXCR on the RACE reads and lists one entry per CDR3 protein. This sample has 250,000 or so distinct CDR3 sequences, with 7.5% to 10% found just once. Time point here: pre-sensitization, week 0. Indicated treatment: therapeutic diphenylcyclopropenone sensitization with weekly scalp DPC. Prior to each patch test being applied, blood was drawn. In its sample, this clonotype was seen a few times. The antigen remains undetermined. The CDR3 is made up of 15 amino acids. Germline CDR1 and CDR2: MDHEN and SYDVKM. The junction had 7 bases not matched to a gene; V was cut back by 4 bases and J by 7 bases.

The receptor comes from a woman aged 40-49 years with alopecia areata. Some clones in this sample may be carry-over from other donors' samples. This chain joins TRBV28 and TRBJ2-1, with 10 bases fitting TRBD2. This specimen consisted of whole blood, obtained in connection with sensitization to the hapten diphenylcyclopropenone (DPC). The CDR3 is CASSSSGRARNEQFF. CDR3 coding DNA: TGTGCCAGCAGTTCAAGCGGGAGGGCCAGGAATGAGCAGTTCTTC. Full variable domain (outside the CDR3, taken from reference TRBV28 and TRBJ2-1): DVKVTQSSRYLVKRTGEKVFLECVQDMDHENMFWYRQDPGLGLRLIYFSYDVKMKEKGDIPEGYSVSREKKERFSLILESASTNQTSMYLCASSSSGRARNEQFFGPGTRLTVL.